This T cell receptor (beta chain) comes out of a study of PD-L1 blockade in urothelial cancer. About the research overall: Analyses used blood from 3 weeks (second dose) and 6 weeks after treatment start. Peripheral blood specimens exhibited a median yield of approximately 140,000 T cells. General study results and limits: Larger 3-week expansion of tumor-associated blood clones was seen in durable-benefit patients.

Germline V CDR1 and CDR2: PRHDT, FYEKMQ (reference sequence). This CDR3 has 18 amino acids. V dropped 4 bases and J dropped 1; count of bases not matched to a gene: 11. The data were produced by immunoSEQ multiplex PCR, yet TCRdb's version contains in-frame clones alone and is incomplete. The sample includes approximately 120,000 clones, around 86% of them seen just once. Points on this clone: What it recognizes is unknown.

The time point denotes: peripheral blood 6 weeks after treatment start. This sequence was found in a man aged 50-60 years with urothelial cancer. This sample comprised PBMCs, obtained around atezolizumab (anti-PD-L1) treatment. The J gene is TRBJ2-3, the V gene TRBV13, with 10 bases aligning to TRBD2. The CDR3 protein is CASSSIAGGDHRTDTQYF. As DNA, the CDR3 is TGTGCCAGCAGCTCAATAGCGGGAGGAGATCATCGCACAGATACGCAGTATTTT.